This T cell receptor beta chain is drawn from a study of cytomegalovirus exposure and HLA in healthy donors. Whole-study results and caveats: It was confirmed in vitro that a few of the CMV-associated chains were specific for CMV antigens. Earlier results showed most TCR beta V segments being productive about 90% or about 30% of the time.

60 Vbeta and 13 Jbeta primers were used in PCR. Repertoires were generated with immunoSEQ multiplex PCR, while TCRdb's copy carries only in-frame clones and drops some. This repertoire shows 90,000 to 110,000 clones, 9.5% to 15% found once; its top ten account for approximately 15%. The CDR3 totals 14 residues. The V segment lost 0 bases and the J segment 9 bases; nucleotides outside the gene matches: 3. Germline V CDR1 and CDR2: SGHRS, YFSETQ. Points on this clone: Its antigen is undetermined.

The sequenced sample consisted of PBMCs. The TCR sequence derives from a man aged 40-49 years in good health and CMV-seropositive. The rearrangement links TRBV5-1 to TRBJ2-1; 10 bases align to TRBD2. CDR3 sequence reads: CASSLGIAGGEQFF. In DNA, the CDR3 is TGCGCCAGCAGCTTGGGAATAGCGGGGGGTGAGCAGTTCTTC.